This T cell receptor (beta chain) was identified during a study of blood T cell repertoires in COVID-19. At the level of the study: Some COVID-19 samples were acute and others convalescent; all came from the United States, Italy and Spain.

It was during active infection that Seattle patients were enrolled and then longitudinally followed. Unmatched junction bases numbered 1, after V lost 3 bases and J lost 1 base. Germline lookup yields CDR1 MNHEY and CDR2 SVGAGI. This CDR3 has 15 amino acids. Data came from immunoSEQ multiplex PCR; TCRdb stores just in-frame clones and leaves some out. The sample carries fewer than 70,000 clones, over 60% recorded once. The genes are TRBV6-5 and TRBJ2-5; 11 bases agree with TRBD2. The specimen sequenced was peripheral blood. The receptor was isolated from a man aged 25-45 years with COVID-19, enrolled during active disease. The CDR3 nucleotides read TGTGCCAGCAGTTATACTAGCGGGAGCCAAGAGACCCAGTACTTC. Translation gives CASSYTSGSQETQYF.